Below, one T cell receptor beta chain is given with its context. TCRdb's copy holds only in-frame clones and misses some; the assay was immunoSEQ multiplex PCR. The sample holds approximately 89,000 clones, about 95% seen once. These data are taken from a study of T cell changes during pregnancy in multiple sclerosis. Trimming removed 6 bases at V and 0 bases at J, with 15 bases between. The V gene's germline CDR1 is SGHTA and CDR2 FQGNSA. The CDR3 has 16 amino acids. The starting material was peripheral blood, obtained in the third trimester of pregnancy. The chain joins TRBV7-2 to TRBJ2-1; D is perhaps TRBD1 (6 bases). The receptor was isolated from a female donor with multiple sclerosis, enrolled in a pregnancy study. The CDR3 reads CASSRANRDSYNEQFF. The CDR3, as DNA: TGTGCCAGCAGTCGGGCCAACAGGGACTCCTACAATGAGCAGTTCTTC.